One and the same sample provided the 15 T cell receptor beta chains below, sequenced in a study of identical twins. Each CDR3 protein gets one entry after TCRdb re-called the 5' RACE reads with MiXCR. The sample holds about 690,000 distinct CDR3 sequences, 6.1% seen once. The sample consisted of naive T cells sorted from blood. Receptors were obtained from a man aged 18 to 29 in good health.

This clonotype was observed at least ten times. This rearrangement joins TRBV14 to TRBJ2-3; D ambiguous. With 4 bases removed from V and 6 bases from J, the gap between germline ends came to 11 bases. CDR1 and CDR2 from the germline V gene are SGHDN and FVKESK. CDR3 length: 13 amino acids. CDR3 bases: TGTGCCAGCAGCCGGACCCGTGCGGATACGCAGTATTTT. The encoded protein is CASSRTRADTQYF.

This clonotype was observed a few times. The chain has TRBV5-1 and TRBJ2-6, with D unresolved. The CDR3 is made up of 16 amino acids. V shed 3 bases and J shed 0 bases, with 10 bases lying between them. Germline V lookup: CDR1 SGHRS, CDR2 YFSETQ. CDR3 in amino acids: CASSSIGSSGANVLTF. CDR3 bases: TGCGCCAGCAGCTCAATAGGCAGCTCTGGGGCCAACGTCCTGACTTTC.

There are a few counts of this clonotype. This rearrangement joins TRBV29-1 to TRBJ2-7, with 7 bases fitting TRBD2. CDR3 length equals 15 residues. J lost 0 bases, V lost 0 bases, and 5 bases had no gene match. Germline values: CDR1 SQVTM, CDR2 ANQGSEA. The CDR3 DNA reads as TGCAGCGTTGAAGATGGGGAGGGTCGCTCCTACGAGCAGTACTTC. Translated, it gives CSVEDGEGRSYEQYF.

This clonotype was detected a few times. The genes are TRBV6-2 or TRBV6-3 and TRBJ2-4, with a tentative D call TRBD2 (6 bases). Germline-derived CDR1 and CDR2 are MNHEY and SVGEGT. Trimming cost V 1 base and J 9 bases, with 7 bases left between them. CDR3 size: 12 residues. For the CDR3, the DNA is TGTGCCAGCAGTTACTTGGGGGGCATTCAGTACTTC. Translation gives CASSYLGGIQYF.

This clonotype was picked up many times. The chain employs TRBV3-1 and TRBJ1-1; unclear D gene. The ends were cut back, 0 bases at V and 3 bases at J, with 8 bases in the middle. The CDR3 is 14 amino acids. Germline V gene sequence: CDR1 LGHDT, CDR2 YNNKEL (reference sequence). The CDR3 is CASSQDLADTEAFF. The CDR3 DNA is TGTGCCAGCAGCCAAGATCTGGCAGACACTGAAGCTTTCTTT.

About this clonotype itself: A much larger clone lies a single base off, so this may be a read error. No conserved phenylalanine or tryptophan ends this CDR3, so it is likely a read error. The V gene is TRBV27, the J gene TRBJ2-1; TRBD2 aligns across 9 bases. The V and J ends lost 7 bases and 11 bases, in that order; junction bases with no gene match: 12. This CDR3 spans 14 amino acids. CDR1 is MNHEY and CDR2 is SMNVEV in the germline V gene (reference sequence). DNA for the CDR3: TGTGCCAGCACAAAATACAGCGGGAGGTCAAAGCAGTTCTAC. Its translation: CASTKYSGRSKQFY.

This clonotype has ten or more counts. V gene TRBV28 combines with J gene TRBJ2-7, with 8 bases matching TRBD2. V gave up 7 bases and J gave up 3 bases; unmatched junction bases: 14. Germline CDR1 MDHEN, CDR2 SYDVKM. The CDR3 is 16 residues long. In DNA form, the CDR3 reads TGTGCCAGCAAGGGGCACTCGGCTAGCGGGTTCTACGAGCAGTACTTC. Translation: CASKGHSASGFYEQYF.

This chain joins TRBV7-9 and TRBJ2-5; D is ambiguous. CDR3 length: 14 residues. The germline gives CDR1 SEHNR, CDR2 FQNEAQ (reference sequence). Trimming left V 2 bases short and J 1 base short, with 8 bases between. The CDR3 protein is CASSLWNSQETQYF. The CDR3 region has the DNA TGTGCCAGCAGCTTATGGAACAGCCAAGAGACCCAGTACTTC.

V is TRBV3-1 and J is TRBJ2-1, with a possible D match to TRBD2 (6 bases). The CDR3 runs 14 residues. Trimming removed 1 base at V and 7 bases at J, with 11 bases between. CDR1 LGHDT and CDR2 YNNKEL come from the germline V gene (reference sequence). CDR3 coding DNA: TGTGCCAGCAGCCAAGGCGGAGGGAGAAATGAGCAGTTCTTC. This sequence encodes CASSQGGGRNEQFF.

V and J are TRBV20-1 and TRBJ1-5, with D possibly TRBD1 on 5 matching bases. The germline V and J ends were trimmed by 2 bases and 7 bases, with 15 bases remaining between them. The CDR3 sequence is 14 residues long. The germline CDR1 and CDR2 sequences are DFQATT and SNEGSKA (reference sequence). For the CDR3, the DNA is TGCAGTGCTAGACGGCAGGAAGAGGGGCAGCCCCAGCATTTT. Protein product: CSARRQEEGQPQHF.

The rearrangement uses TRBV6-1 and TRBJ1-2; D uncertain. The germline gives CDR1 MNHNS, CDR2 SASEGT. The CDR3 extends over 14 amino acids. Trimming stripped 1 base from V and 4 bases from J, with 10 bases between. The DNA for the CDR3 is TGTGCCAGCAGTGAAGTCGGTGGTACCTATGGCTACACCTTC. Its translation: CASSEVGGTYGYTF.

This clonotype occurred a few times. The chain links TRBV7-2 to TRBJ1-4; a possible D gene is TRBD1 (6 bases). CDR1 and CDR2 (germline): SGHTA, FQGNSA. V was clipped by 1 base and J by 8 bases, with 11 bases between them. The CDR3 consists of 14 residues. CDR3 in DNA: TGTGCCAGCAGCTTAGAACAGGGTCGGGAAAAACTGTTTTTT. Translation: CASSLEQGREKLFF.

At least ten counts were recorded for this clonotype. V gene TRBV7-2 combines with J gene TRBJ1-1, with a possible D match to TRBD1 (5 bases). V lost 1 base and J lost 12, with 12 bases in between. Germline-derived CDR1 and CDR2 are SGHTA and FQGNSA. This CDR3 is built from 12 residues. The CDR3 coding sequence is TGTGCCAGCAGCTTAGTGGCAGGGCGGACTTTCTTT. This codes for CASSLVAGRTFF. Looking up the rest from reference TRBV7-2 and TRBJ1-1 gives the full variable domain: GAGVSQSPSNKVTEKGKDVELRCDPISGHTALYWYRQSLGQGLEFLIYFQGNSAPDKSGLPSDRFSAERTGGSVSTLTIQRTQQEDSAVYLCASSLVAGRTFFGQGTRLTVV.

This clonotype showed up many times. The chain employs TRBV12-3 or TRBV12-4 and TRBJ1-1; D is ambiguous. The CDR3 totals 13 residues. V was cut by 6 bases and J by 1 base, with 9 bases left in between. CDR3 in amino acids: CASRRPPNTEAFF. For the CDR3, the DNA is TGTGCCAGCAGAAGACCCCCGAACACTGAAGCTTTCTTT.

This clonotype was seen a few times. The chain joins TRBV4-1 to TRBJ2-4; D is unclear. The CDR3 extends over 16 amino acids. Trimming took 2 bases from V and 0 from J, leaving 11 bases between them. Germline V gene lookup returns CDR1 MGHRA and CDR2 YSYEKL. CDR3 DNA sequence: TGCGCCAGCAGCCAACTCTTTACGGTAGCCAAAAACATTCAGTACTTC. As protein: CASSQLFTVAKNIQYF.